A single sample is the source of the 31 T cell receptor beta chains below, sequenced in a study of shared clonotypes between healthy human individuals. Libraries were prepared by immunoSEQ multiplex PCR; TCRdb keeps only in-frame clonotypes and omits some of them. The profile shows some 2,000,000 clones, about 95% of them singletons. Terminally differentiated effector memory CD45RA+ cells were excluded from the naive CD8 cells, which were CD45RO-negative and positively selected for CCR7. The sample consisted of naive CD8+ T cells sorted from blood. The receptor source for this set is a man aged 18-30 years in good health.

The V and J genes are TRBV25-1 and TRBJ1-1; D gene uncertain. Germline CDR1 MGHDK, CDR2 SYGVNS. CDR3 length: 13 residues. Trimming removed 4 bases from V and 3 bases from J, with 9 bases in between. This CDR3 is CASSGIGYTEAFF. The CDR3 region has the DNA TGTGCCAGCAGTGGTATAGGGTACACTGAAGCTTTCTTT.

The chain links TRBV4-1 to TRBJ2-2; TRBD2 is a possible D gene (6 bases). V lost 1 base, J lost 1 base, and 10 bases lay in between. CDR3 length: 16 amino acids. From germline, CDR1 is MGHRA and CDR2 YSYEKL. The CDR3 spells CASSQVGGVNTGELFF. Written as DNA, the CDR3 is TGCGCCAGCAGCCAAGTAGGCGGGGTGAACACCGGGGAGCTGTTTTTT.

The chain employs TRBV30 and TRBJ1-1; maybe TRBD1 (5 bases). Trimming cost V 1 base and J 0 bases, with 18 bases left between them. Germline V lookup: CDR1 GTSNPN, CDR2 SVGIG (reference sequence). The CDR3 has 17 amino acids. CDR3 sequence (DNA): TGTGCCTGGAGTGCCCGGGACTCAAATTACATGAACACTGAAGCTTTCTTT. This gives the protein CAWSARDSNYMNTEAFF.

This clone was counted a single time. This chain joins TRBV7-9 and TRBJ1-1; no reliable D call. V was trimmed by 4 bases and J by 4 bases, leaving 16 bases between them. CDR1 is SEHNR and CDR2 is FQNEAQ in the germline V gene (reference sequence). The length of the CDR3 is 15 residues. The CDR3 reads CASSSKAGYSTEAFF. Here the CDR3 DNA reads TGTGCCAGCAGCTCAAAGGCGGGGTATAGCACTGAAGCTTTCTTT.

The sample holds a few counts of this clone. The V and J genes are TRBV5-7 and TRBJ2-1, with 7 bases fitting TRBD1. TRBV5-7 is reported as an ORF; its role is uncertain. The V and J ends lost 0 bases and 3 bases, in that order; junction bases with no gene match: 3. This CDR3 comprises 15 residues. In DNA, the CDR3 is TGTGCCAGCAGCTTGGACAGGGGAAGCTACAATGAGCAGTTCTTC. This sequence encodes CASSLDRGSYNEQFF.

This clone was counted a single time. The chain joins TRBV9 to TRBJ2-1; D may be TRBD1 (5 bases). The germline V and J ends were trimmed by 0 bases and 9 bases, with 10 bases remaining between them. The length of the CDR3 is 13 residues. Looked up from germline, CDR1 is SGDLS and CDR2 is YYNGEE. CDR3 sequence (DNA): TGTGCCAGCAGCGTAGAGGGGCTGGGTGAGCAGTTCTTC. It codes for CASSVEGLGEQFF.

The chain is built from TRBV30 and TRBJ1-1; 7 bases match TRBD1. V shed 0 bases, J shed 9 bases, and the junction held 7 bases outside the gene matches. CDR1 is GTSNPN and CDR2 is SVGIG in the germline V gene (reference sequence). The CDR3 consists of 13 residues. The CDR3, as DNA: TGTGCCTGGAGTGTACAAAAAGGGGGCCAAGCTTTCTTT. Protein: CAWSVQKGGQAFF.

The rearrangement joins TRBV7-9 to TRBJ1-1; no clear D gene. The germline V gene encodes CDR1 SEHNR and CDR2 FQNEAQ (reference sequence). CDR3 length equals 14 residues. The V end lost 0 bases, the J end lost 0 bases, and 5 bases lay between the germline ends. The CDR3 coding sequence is TGTGCCAGCAGCTTAGCCCTTGTGAACACTGAAGCTTTCTTT. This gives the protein CASSLALVNTEAFF.

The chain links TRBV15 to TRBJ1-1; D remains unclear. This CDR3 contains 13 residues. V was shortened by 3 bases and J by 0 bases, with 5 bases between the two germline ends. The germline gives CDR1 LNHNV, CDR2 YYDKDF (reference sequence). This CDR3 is CATSSLVNTEAFF. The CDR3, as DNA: TGTGCCACCAGCAGTTTGGTGAACACTGAAGCTTTCTTT.

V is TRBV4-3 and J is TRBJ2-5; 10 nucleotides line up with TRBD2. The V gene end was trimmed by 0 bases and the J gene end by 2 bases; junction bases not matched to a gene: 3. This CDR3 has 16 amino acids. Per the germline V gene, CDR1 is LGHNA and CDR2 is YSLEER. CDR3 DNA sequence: TGCGCCAGCAGCCAAGAGTTAGCGGGGGGACAAGAGACCCAGTACTTC. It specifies CASSQELAGGQETQYF.

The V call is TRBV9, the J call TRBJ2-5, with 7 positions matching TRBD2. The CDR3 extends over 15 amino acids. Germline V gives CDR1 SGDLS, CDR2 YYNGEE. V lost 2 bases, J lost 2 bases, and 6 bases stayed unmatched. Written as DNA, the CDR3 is TGTGCCAGCAGCGTGTACGGAGCGGGGCAAGAGACCCAGTACTTC. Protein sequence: CASSVYGAGQETQYF. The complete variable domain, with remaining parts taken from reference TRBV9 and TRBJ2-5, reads DSGVTQTPKHLITATGQRVTLRCSPRSGDLSVYWYQQSLDQGLQFLIQYYNGEERAKGNILERFSAQQFPDLHSELNLSSLELGDSALYFCASSVYGAGQETQYFGPGTRLLVL.

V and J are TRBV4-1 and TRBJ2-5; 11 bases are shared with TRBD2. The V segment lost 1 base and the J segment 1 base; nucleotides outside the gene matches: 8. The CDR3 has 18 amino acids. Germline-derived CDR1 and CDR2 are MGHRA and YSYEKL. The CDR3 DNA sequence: TGCGCCAGCAGCCAAGTTCTAGCGGGGGGCCGCCGCCAAGAGACCCAGTACTTC. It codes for CASSQVLAGGRRQETQYF.

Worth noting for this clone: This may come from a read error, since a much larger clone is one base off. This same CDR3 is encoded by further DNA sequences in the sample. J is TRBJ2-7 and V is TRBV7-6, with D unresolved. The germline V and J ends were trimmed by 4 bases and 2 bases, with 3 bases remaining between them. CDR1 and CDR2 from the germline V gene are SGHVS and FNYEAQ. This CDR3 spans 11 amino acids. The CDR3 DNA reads TGTGCCAGCAGCTCAACCTACGAGCAGTACTTC. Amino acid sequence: CASSSTYEQYF.

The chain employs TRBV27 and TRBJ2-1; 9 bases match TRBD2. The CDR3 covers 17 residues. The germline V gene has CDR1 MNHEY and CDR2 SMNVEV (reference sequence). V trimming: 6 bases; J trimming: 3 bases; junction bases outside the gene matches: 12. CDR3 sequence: CASSYSGGGGLYNEQFF. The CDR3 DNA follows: TGTGCCAGCAGCTATAGCGGGGGTGGGGGACTCTACAATGAGCAGTTCTTC.

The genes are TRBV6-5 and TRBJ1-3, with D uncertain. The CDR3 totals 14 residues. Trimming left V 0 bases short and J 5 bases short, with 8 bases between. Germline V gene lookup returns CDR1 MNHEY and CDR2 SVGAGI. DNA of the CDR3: TGTGCCAGCAGTTACTCACGGAACCGAAACACCATATATTTT. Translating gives CASSYSRNRNTIYF.

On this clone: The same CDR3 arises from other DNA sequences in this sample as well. The DNA for the CDR3 is TGTGCCAGCAGCTTATATGGATTCCAAGAGACCCAGTACTTC. Translation: CASSLYGFQETQYF. The V and J genes are TRBV11-2 and TRBJ2-5; D not certain. Trimming took 2 bases from V and 1 from J, leaving 8 bases between them. The CDR3 loop spans 14 amino acids. Germline CDR1 SGHAT, CDR2 FQNNGV.

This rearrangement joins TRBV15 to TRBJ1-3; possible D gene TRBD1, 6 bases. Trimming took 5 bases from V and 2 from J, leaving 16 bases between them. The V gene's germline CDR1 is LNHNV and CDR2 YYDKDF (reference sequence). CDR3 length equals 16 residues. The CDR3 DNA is TGTGCCACCAGCGGCGACAGGTATGGACCTGGAAACACCATATATTTT. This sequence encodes CATSGDRYGPGNTIYF.

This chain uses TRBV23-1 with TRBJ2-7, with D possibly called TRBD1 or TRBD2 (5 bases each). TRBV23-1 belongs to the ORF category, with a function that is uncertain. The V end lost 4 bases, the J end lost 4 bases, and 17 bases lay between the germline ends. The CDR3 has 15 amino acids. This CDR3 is CASSPVRGEPYEQYF. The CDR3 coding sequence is TGCGCCAGCAGTCCCGTCCGGGGCGAGCCTTACGAGCAGTACTTC.

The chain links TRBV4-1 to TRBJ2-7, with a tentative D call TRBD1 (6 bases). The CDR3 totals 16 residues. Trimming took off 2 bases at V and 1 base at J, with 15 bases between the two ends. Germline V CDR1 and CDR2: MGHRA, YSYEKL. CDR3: CASSQSKPGTSYEQYF. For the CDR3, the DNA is TGCGCCAGCAGCCAATCAAAACCGGGGACATCCTACGAGCAGTACTTC.

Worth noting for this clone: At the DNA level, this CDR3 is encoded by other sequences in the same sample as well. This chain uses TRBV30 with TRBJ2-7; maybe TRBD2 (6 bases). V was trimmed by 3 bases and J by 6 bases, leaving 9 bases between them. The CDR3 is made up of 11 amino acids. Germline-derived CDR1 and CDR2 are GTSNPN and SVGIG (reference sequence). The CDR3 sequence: CAWSGGLEQYF. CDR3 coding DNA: TGTGCCTGGAGCGGGGGTCTCGAGCAGTACTTC.

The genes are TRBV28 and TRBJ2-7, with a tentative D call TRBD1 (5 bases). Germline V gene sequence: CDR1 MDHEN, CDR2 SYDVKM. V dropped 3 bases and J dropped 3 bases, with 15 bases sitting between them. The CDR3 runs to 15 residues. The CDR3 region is CASSFRGQLSYEQYF. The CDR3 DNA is TGTGCCAGCAGTTTTAGGGGCCAACTAAGCTACGAGCAGTACTTC.

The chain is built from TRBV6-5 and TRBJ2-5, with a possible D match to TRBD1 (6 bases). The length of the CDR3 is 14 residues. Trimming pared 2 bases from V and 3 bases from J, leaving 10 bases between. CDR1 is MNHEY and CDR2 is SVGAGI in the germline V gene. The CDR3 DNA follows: TGTGCCAGCAGTTACAGGGACACAAAAGAGACCCAGTACTTC. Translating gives CASSYRDTKETQYF.

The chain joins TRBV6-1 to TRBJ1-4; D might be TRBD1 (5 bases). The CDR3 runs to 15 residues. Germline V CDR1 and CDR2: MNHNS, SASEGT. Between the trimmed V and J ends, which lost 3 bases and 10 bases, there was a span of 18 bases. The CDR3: CASSDPGGERGKLFF. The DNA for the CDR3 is TGTGCCAGCAGTGACCCTGGGGGAGAGAGGGGAAAACTGTTTTTT.

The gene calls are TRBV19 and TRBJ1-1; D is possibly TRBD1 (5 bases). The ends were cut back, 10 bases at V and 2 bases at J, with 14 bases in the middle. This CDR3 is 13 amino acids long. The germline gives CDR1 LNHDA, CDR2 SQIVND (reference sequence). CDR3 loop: CATTGGTNTEAFF. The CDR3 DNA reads TGTGCCACCACGGGAGGGACCAACACTGAAGCTTTCTTT.

CDR3 DNA sequence: TGTGCCAGCAGAAGTACAGGGATCGAGGGGAACACTGAAGCTTTCTTT. It translates to CASRSTGIEGNTEAFF. The chain recombines TRBV5-4 with TRBJ1-1; the D gene is possibly TRBD1 (6 bases). Germline CDR1 SGHNT, CDR2 YYREEE (reference sequence). Trimming pared 5 bases from V and 1 base from J, leaving 18 bases between. The CDR3 has 16 amino acids.

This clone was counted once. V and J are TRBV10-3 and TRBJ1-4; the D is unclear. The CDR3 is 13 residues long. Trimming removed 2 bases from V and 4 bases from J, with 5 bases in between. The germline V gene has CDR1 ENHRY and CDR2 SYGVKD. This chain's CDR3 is CAISERSNEKLFF. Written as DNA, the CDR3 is TGTGCCATCAGTGAGAGGAGTAATGAAAAACTGTTTTTT.

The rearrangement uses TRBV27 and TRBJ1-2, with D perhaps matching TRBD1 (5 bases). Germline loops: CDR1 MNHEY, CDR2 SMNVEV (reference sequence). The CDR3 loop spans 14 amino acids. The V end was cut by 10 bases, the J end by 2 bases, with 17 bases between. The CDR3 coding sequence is TGTGCCACCTTCGGGGGGGGAACCAACTATGGCTACACCTTC. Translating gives CATFGGGTNYGYTF.

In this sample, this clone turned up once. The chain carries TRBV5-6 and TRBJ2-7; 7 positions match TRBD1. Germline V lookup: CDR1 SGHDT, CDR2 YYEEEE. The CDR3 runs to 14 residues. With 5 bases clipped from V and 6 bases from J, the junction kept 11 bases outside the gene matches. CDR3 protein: CASSLAGGIVEQYF. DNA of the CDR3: TGTGCCAGCAGTCTAGCAGGGGGAATCGTCGAGCAGTACTTC. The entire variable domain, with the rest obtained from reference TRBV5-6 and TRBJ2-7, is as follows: DAGVTQSPTHLIKTRGQQVTLRCSPKSGHDTVSWYQQALGQGPQFIFQYYEEEERQRGNFPDRFSGHQFPNYSSELNVNALLLGDSALYLCASSLAGGIVEQYFGPGTRLTVT.

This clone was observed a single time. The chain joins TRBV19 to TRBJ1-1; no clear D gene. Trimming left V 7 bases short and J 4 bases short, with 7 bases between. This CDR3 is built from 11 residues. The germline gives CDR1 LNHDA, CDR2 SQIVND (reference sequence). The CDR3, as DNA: TGTGCCAGTACCTGGGGCACTGAAGCTTTCTTT. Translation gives CASTWGTEAFF.

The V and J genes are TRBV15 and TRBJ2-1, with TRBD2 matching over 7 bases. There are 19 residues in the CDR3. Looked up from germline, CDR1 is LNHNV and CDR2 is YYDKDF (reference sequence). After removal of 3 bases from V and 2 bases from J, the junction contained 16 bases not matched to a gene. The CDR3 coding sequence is TGTGCCACCAGCAGCGATAAAGCCTTCAGCGGGAATACCTACAATGAGCAGTTCTTC. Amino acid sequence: CATSSDKAFSGNTYNEQFF.

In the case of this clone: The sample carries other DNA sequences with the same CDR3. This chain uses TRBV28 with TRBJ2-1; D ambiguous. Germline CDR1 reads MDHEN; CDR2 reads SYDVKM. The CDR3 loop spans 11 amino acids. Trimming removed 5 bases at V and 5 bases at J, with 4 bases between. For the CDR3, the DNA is TGTGCCAGCAGTCCCAACAATGAGCAGTTCTTC. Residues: CASSPNNEQFF.